The sequence of this TCR beta chain was determined in a study of T cell changes during pregnancy in multiple sclerosis. Germline values: CDR1 SGHDT, CDR2 YYEEEE. V was trimmed by 3 bases and J by 8 bases, leaving 11 bases between them. The CDR3 loop spans 12 amino acids. Data came from immunoSEQ multiplex PCR; TCRdb stores just in-frame clones and leaves some out. The sample records approximately 49,000 clones, around 92% being singletons. The TCR sequence derives from a female donor with multiple sclerosis, enrolled in a pregnancy study. Sample: peripheral blood, taken after pregnancy. The gene calls are TRBV5-6 and TRBJ1-2, with D possibly TRBD1 on 5 matching bases. The CDR3 region is CASSSQGPGYTF. The CDR3 coding sequence is TGTGCCAGCAGCTCGCAGGGTCCAGGCTACACCTTC.